This entry lists 24 T cell receptor beta chains sequenced from one sample in a study of blood T cells in healthy people across ages (dated by TCRdb to between 2014 and 2017). Library preparation was by 5' RACE. Sequenced using an Illumina HiSeq 2500. A second roughly 6 to 11 cycle PCR used a sample-barcoded 5' primer and a J-beta primer mix. In-frame beta chains were kept once TCRdb had trimmed the public reads at Q25 with fastp and called clones with MiXCR. For every CDR3 protein sequence, its rows merge into one entry that carries the most common genes and DNA. A total of over a million distinct CDR3 sequences appear in this sample, approximately 59% of them only once. Of the sample, more than 6% falls within the top ten clones. The specimen was blood. The receptors were sampled from a man between 18 and 35 years old in good health.

V is TRBV6-5 and J is TRBJ2-7, with a weak D call TRBD2 (5 bases). The CDR3 totals 20 residues. From germline, CDR1 is MNHEY and CDR2 SVGAGI. V lost 2 bases and J 0 bases, leaving 26 bases between the germline ends. CDR3 loop: CASSYGPVSTGSSYSYEQYF. DNA for the CDR3: TGTGCCAGCAGTTACGGGCCCGTGTCCACGGGGTCTAGCTACTCCTACGAGCAGTACTTC.

This chain uses TRBV2 with TRBJ2-7; weak D call: TRBD2 (6 bases). TRBJ2-5 explains the end of the DNA better; the J call may be wrong. Germline loops: CDR1 SNHLY, CDR2 FYNNEI. The CDR3 runs 13 residues. CDR3 nucleotides: TGTGCCAGCAGTGAAGGTGTGGGAGGGACCCAGTACTTC. Its protein is CASSEGVGGTQYF.

The chain carries TRBV7-9 and TRBJ1-4; the D is unclear. The CDR3 extends over 14 amino acids. Germline V gene lookup returns CDR1 SEHNR and CDR2 FQNEAQ (reference sequence). V lost 1 base to trimming and J lost 7 bases, with 10 bases between them. The CDR3 coding sequence is TGTGCCAGCAGCTTAGACAGTTTATCTGAAAAACTGTTTTTT. It specifies CASSLDSLSEKLFF.

The chain combines TRBV15 with TRBJ1-6; D remains ambiguous. The CDR3 has 14 residues. Germline-derived CDR1 and CDR2 are LNHNV and YYDKDF (reference sequence). The V and J ends lost 3 bases and 5 bases respectively, with 8 bases between them. CDR3 in amino acids: CATSRGPDNSPLHF. DNA for the CDR3: TGTGCCACCAGCAGGGGTCCTGATAATTCACCCCTCCACTTT.

The genes are TRBV28 and TRBJ2-7; 10 bases agree with TRBD1. J lost 7 bases, V lost 5 bases, and 8 bases had no gene match. Per the germline V gene, CDR1 is MDHEN and CDR2 is SYDVKM. This CDR3 region has 14 residues. This CDR3 reads CASSGTGDPVEQYF. CDR3 DNA sequence: TGTGCCAGCAGTGGGACAGGGGACCCTGTAGAGCAGTACTTC.

This chain uses TRBV4-2 with TRBJ2-7; weak D call: TRBD2 (6 bases). Germline CDR1 LGHNA, CDR2 YNFKEQ. V lost 8 bases and J lost 2, with 10 bases in between. The CDR3 is made up of 12 amino acids. CDR3 sequence (DNA): TGTGCCAGCGACGGGGGTACCTACGAGCAGTACTTC. Protein: CASDGGTYEQYF.

This chain uses TRBV29-1 with TRBJ1-2, with D hard to call. This CDR3 spans 14 amino acids. In germline, CDR1 is SQVTM, CDR2 ANQGSEA. The V end was cut by 0 bases, the J end by 3 bases, with 11 bases between. The CDR3 nucleotides read TGCAGCGTTGAAGACCCCACTGGGGACTATGGCTACACCTTC. Residues: CSVEDPTGDYGYTF. Filled out from reference TRBV29-1 and TRBJ1-2, the complete variable domain reads SAVISQKPSRDICQRGTSLTIQCQVDSQVTMMFWYRQQPGQSLTLIATANQGSEATYESGFVIDKFPISRPNLTFSTLTVSNMSPEDSSIYLCSVEDPTGDYGYTFGSGTRLTVV.

The chain carries TRBV25-1 and TRBJ2-3; 9 nucleotides align to TRBD1. The CDR3 loop spans 15 amino acids. Germline-derived CDR1 and CDR2 are MGHDK and SYGVNS. The J segment lost 3 bases and the V segment lost 3 bases, leaving 4 bases of the junction unmatched. The CDR3: CASSDPGQGTDTQYF. For the CDR3, the DNA is TGTGCCAGCAGTGACCCCGGACAGGGGACAGATACGCAGTATTTT.

This clonotype showed up just once. V is TRBV25-1 and J is TRBJ2-5, with a possible D match to TRBD1 (5 bases). Trimming left V 3 bases short and J 1 base short, with 12 bases between. Germline values: CDR1 MGHDK, CDR2 SYGVNS. This CDR3 region has 15 residues. In DNA, the CDR3 is TGTGCCAGCAGTGATCTAGGACAACTCCAAGAGACCCAGTACTTC. Amino acids: CASSDLGQLQETQYF. The full variable domain, rest sourced from reference TRBV25-1 and TRBJ2-5, is EADIYQTPRYLVIGTGKKITLECSQTMGHDKMYWYQQDPGMELHLIHYSYGVNSTEKGDLSSESTVSRIRTEHFPLTLESARPSHTSQYLCASSDLGQLQETQYFGPGTRLLVL.

The J gene is TRBJ1-2, the V gene TRBV7-2, with 7 positions matching TRBD1. Trimming at V came to 8 bases and at J to 4 bases, leaving 7 bases not matched to a gene. This CDR3 region has 13 residues. Germline V CDR1 and CDR2: SGHTA, FQGNSA. The chain's CDR3 is CASSDREVYGYTF. The CDR3 coding sequence is TGTGCCAGCTCAGACAGGGAGGTCTATGGCTACACCTTC. The variable domain in full, completed from reference TRBV7-2 and TRBJ1-2, reads GAGVSQSPSNKVTEKGKDVELRCDPISGHTALYWYRQSLGQGLEFLIYFQGNSAPDKSGLPSDRFSAERTGGSVSTLTIQRTQQEDSAVYLCASSDREVYGYTFGSGTRLTVV.

The V gene is TRBV20-1, the J gene TRBJ2-1; 7 bases match TRBD1. This CDR3 has 12 residues. Per the germline V gene, CDR1 is DFQATT and CDR2 is SNEGSKA (reference sequence). Unmatched junction bases numbered 9, after V lost 6 bases and J lost 10 bases. CDR3 residues: CSAKTPGQEQFF. The CDR3 region has the DNA TGCAGTGCCAAAACGCCGGGACAGGAGCAGTTCTTC.

The chain joins TRBV25-1 to TRBJ1-2; D is undetermined. CDR1 is MGHDK and CDR2 is SYGVNS in the germline V gene. This CDR3 is 17 amino acids long. The V end lost 2 bases, the J end lost 5 bases, and 21 bases lay between the germline ends. CDR3 sequence: CASSEGIGLWESYGYTF. The CDR3 DNA sequence: TGTGCCAGCAGTGAAGGAATTGGACTGTGGGAGAGTTATGGCTACACCTTC.

This chain uses TRBV20-1 with TRBJ2-7; D is perhaps TRBD2 (5 bases). CDR3 length: 13 residues. V was clipped by 5 bases and J by 0 bases, with 11 bases between them. Germline V gene sequence: CDR1 DFQATT, CDR2 SNEGSKA (reference sequence). The CDR3 sequence: CSASLRDSYEQYF. CDR3 DNA: TGCAGTGCTTCACTCCGGGACTCCTACGAGCAGTACTTC.

J is TRBJ1-5 and V is TRBV27; possible D gene TRBD1, 5 bases. V lost 5 bases, J lost 2 bases, and 13 bases lay in between. Germline V CDR1 and CDR2: MNHEY, SMNVEV (reference sequence). CDR3 length: 15 amino acids. CDR3 in amino acids: CASSPGRRGNQPQHF. The CDR3 bases are TGTGCCAGCAGTCCAGGGAGAAGGGGCAATCAGCCCCAGCATTTT.

The rearrangement joins TRBV5-1 to TRBJ2-3; possible D gene TRBD2, 6 bases. The germline gives CDR1 SGHRS, CDR2 YFSETQ. This CDR3 contains 15 residues. Trimming stripped 4 bases from V and 3 bases from J, with 15 bases between. DNA of the CDR3: TGCGCCAGCAGCCCCGGAGGGCAGGGTACAGATACGCAGTATTTT. Amino acids: CASSPGGQGTDTQYF. The full variable domain, completed using reference TRBV5-1 and TRBJ2-3, is KAGVTQTPRYLIKTRGQQVTLSCSPISGHRSVSWYQQTPGQGLQFLFEYFSETQRNKGNFPGRFSGRQFSNSRSEMNVSTLELGDSALYLCASSPGGQGTDTQYFGPGTRLTVL.

The table lists this clonotype with a count of one. The V call is TRBV6-2 or TRBV6-3, the J call TRBJ2-7, with a weak D call TRBD2 (5 bases). The V end was cut by 5 bases, the J end by 10 bases, with 12 bases between. The CDR3 loop spans 11 amino acids. Germline V gene sequence: CDR1 MNHEY, CDR2 SVGEGT. CDR3 sequence: CASSGIAFQYF. CDR3 in DNA: TGTGCCAGCAGTGGTATAGCGTTTCAGTACTTC.

J is TRBJ2-7 and V is TRBV4-2; no reliable D call. CDR1 and CDR2 from the germline V gene are LGHNA and YNFKEQ. This CDR3 spans 14 amino acids. V was clipped by 2 bases and J by 5 bases, with 13 bases between them. CDR3 in amino acids: CASSQSPSRHEQYF. Here the CDR3 DNA reads TGTGCCAGCAGCCAAAGCCCCAGCCGCCACGAGCAGTACTTC.

The chain links TRBV4-3 to TRBJ2-5; possibly TRBD1 for D (5 bases). V was pared by 0 bases and J by 1 base, with 9 bases between. Germline V gives CDR1 LGHNA, CDR2 YSLEER. The CDR3 extends over 15 amino acids. The CDR3 here is CASSQDKGAQETQYF. In DNA form, the CDR3 reads TGCGCCAGCAGCCAAGATAAAGGGGCCCAAGAGACCCAGTACTTC.

Only a few counts were recorded for this clonotype. V gene TRBV21-1 combines with J gene TRBJ2-1; the table's TRBD1 call for D was not verified on the DNA. TRBV21-1 represents a pseudogene. The CDR3 covers 17 residues. The CDR3 protein is CASSAGTGGLPVYEQFF. CDR3 nucleotide sequence: TGTGCCAGCAGCGCCGGGACAGGGGGTCTCCCGGTGTATGAGCAGTTCTTC.

This clonotype was detected a few times. V gene TRBV5-5 combines with J gene TRBJ2-7; maybe TRBD1 (6 bases). The V gene's germline CDR1 is SGHKS and CDR2 YYEKEE (reference sequence). The CDR3 loop spans 13 amino acids. The V gene lost 4 bases and the J gene lost 7 bases, with 15 bases spanning the gap. CDR3 protein: CASSVHRAQEQYF. The CDR3 DNA follows: TGTGCCAGCAGCGTCCACAGGGCTCAGGAGCAGTACTTC.

The chain has TRBV7-2 and TRBJ1-2, with D possibly matching TRBD1 (5 bases). The germline CDR1 and CDR2 sequences are SGHTA and FQGNSA. The CDR3 has 14 residues. The ends were cut back, 1 base at V and 7 bases at J, with 13 bases in the middle. The CDR3 loop reads CASSLELQGGGYTF. CDR3 DNA sequence: TGTGCCAGCAGCTTAGAATTGCAGGGCGGTGGCTACACCTTC.

The chain carries TRBV5-1 and TRBJ1-2; D uncertain. CDR1 and CDR2 (germline): SGHRS, YFSETQ. CDR3 size: 14 residues. The ends were cut back, 4 bases at V and 3 bases at J, with 13 bases in the middle. This CDR3 reads CASSLDEGDYGYTF. CDR3 DNA sequence: TGCGCCAGCAGCCTGGACGAGGGAGACTATGGCTACACCTTC.

V gene TRBV9 combines with J gene TRBJ2-3, with 7 bases aligning to TRBD2. V lost 4 bases, J lost 3 bases, and 11 bases stayed unmatched. The germline CDR1 and CDR2 sequences are SGDLS and YYNGEE. This CDR3 has 16 residues. CDR3 nucleotide sequence: TGTGCCAGCAGCCTTCGGGGACTAAAGAAGACAGATACGCAGTATTTT. Amino acid sequence: CASSLRGLKKTDTQYF.

The sample holds a few counts of this clonotype. One end of the junction does not line up with germline, which may come from a read error. The chain is built from TRBV5-1 and TRBJ1-6, with D perhaps TRBD1 (6 bases). CDR3 length: 13 amino acids. Germline V gene data show CDR1 as SGHRS and CDR2 as YFSETQ. CDR3 residues: CASSLGGDSPLHF. The CDR3 nucleotides are TGTGCCAGCAGCTTGGGGGGCGATTCACCCCTCCACTTT.